This TCR beta chain was sequenced during a study of shared clonotypes between healthy human individuals (dated by TCRdb to the early 2020s). For the wider study: Three men and a couple of women, aged 18 to 49 years, made up the cohort. Between about 0.8 and 9 billion PBMCs per donor were obtained by leukapheresis. For each donor, CD4 naive and CD4 memory were each given three plates, CD8 naive was given two plates, and CD8 memory was given one plate. To estimate repertoire size and how much clonotype sharing occurs between individuals, the study deeply sequenced the blood TCR repertoires of roughly 5 healthy adults. Libraries were prepared and TCR repertoires were sequenced by different laboratories using diverse techniques, in order to increase sequencing depth and limit assay-specific biases. What the authors observed across the whole study: Incomplete sequencing was indicated by rarefaction of sorted-subset datasets, despite the large sequencing depth. Based on pairwise subsampling, the degree of clonotype sharing among donors was expected to be affected by sequencing depth. Because the study included only a small number of donors, the genetic and exposure-history diversity represented was limited. Clonotypes shared by all four sorted-subset donors showed higher generation probabilities than non-shared clonotypes. Across four donors, around 5% of naive CD4, 3% to 3.5% of naive CD8, 2% to 2.5% of memory CD4, and about 0.44% of memory CD8 clonotypes were shared. Sampling was restricted to blood, and TCR repertoires in tissue are likely to differ from TCR repertoires in blood. Naive subsets generally had larger estimated clonotype richness than memory subsets did.

V lost 2 bases and J lost 7 bases; the stretch between them is 12 bases long. From cysteine to phenylalanine, the CDR3 is 14 amino acids long. CDR3 DNA is the only sequence kept; it has 42 bases, read in frame from the first base. CDR1 and CDR2 are read off the germline V gene (reference sequence) as SGHNT and YYREEE. TCR CDR3 regions were amplified from genomic DNA by multiplex PCR using the deep immunoSEQ assay. For each cell subset, the extracted genomic DNA was distributed evenly across all wells of several immunoSEQ 96-well plates, and each plate served as one replicate. For sorted subsets, each replicate PCR was loaded with 150 to 250 ng genomic DNA, equivalent to about 30,000 T cell genomes. Purified libraries were quantified with a Qubit 3.0 fluorometer, sized on a Bioanalyzer 2100, and re-quantified with the KAPA Library Quantification kit. Each immunoSEQ 96-well plate was sequenced on its own single-read 150-cycle Illumina NextSeq 550 flow cell. The published analysis was carried out like this. Because only junctional sequences without quality scores were contained in the immunoSEQ output, filtering matching that applied to full-length reads could not be performed. To assign V/J genes and CDR3, sequences were annotated using PyIR, a Python wrapper for IgBLAST v1.9, with IMGT germline references. Reads with weak V/J assignments (E-value above 1e-6), missing CDR3, stop codons, out-of-frame junctions, or ambiguous translated residues were removed. V3J clonotypes were defined as sequences sharing the same inferred V gene, J gene, and CDR3 amino acid sequence. The percentage overlap between two repertoires was calculated by dividing the number of shared unique clonotypes by the size of the smaller repertoire. Three approaches were used to assess repertoire richness: RTK rarefaction, the Chao1 estimator, and Recon v2.1 estimates of unobserved clonotypes. Generation probabilities for all TCRbeta clonotypes obtained by the gDNA method from four donors were computed using OLGA. Drawn from immuneACCESS, this table holds only the in-frame rearrangements with V and J called that TCRdb kept. Clones are partly lost; checked studies trace under half to an unresolved V gene and leave the rest unexplained. The V and J calls and clone size are taken from that table; D and trimming were inferred from the DNA. Within this sample are about 2.4 million clones, with 80% to 95% of them counted one time only. About 0.38% of the sample is taken by the ten largest.

The donors were healthy, HIV-negative adults with no recently reported acute infections or vaccinations. Every donor was a Caucasian adult residing in Nashville, Tennessee, USA. Magnetic negative selection was used to enrich CD4+ T cells, after which naive cells were positively selected on CD45RA and the negative fraction became the memory subset. Blood was obtained by leukapheresis, after which PBMCs were separated by Ficoll-Histopaque density gradient centrifugation and cryopreserved in liquid nitrogen vapor phase. Analytical flow cytometry was used to check the purity and quantity of each magnetically sorted T cell population. Genomic DNA was isolated from each sorted fraction and quantified by UV absorbance on a Nanodrop 2000c. Of note for this clone: Which antigen it targets is not known. No qualities accompany the bases; no much larger clone lies one base away.

This TCR was sampled from a man younger than 30 in good health. Some clones in this sample may be carry-over from other donors' samples. Sequencing used naive CD4+ T cells from PBMCs. The sample's cell subset or site label is to be understood as: CD45RA+ positively selected. The chain uses TRBV5-4 and TRBJ2-2, and TRBD2 may be the D gene, going by 6 matching bases. In nucleotide form, the sequence is TGTGCCAGCAGCTTAGGAGGGACGGACGGGGAGCTGTTTTTT. This translates into CASSLGGTDGELFF.